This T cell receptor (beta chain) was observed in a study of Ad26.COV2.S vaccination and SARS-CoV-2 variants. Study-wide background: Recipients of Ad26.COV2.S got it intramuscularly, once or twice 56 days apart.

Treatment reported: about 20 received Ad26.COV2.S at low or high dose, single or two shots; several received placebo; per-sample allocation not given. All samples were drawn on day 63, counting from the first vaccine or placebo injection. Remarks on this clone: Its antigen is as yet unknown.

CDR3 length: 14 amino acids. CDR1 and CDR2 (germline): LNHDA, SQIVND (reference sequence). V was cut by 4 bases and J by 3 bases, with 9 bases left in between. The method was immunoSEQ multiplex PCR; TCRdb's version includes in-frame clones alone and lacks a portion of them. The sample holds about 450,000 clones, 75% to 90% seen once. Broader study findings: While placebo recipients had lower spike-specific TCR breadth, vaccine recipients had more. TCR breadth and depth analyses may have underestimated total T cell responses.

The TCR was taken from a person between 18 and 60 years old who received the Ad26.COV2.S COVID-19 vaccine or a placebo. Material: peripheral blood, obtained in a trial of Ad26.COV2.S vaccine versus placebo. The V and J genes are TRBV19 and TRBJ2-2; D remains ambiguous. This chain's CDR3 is CASSSSRDTGELFF. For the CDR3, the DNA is TGTGCCAGTAGTAGTTCCCGGGACACCGGGGAGCTGTTTTTT.